This T cell receptor (beta chain) was identified during a study of blood T cell repertoires in COVID-19. About the research overall: The United States, Italy and Spain provided the acute and convalescent COVID-19 samples. T cells, B-cell-depleted T cells, or PBMCs provided the cDNA or gDNA that served as material.

Germline CDR1 is SGDLS and CDR2 is YYNGEE. Trimming cost V 2 bases and J 3 bases, with 10 bases left between them. This CDR3 is 14 amino acids long. As processed by the authors: Cell counts per sample came from amplifying reference gene primers. Data came from immunoSEQ multiplex PCR; TCRdb stores just in-frame clones and leaves some out. V and J calls and clone size are as listed in that table; D and trimming were resolved from the DNA. Of 100,000 to 150,000 clones listed, approximately 90% are singletons. The clonotype comes from a woman older than 75 with acute or convalescent COVID-19. Sequenced material: peripheral blood. The rearrangement uses TRBV9 and TRBJ2-3; a weak D match, TRBD1 (5 bases). In DNA, the CDR3 is TGTGCCAGCAGCGTGGACCAGGGAACAGATACGCAGTATTTT. This encodes CASSVDQGTDTQYF.